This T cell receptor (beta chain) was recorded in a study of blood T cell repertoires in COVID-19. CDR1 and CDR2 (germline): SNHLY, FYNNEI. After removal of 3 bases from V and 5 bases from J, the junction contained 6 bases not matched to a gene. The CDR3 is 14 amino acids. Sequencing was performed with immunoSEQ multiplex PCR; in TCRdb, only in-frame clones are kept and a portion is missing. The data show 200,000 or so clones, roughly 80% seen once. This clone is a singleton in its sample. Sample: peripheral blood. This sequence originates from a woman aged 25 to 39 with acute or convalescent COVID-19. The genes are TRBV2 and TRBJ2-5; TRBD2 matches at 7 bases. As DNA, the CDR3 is TGTGCCAGCAGTGACGGGGGGTTTTCGGAGACCCAGTACTTC. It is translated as CASSDGGFSETQYF.